These T cell receptor beta chains were read from a single sample in a study of T cell repertoires in cytomegalovirus infection. The antigens for these receptors are not known. TCRdb redid the calling of the reads with MiXCR, one entry per CDR3 protein. The sample lists about 830,000 distinct CDR3 sequences; about 31% were seen once. The sequenced sample was cultured CD8+ T cells from PBMCs, obtained from culture after CMV antigen stimulation. All receptors come from a human donor in good health (CMV status not recorded). Some clones in this sample may be carry-over from other donors' samples. Each CDR3 is given with its conserved first and last residue. A D gene is named only where the DNA matches it firmly.

V	D	J	CDR3
TRBV12-5	NA	TRBJ1-1	CASALNTEAFF
TRBV7-9	NA	TRBJ2-1	CASNLGGGDEQFF
TRBV20-1	TRBD1	TRBJ1-5	CSALEGDRALHNQPQHF
TRBV6-2/TRBV6-3	TRBD2	TRBJ2-2	CASSAAGGPHTGELFF
TRBV20-1	NA	TRBJ2-1	CSAKAGSYNEQFF
TRBV5-5	TRBD2	TRBJ2-4	CASRPERGAKNIQYF
TRBV7-2	NA	TRBJ2-7	CASSLGHLREQYF
TRBV20-1	TRBD2	TRBJ2-1	CSAARTSGAYNEQFF
TRBV28	TRBD2	TRBJ2-3	CACSFPLRGGTDTQYF
TRBV11-2	NA	TRBJ1-3	CASSPGPGQFLAGNTIYF
TRBV4-3	NA	TRBJ2-2	CASSQVARVTGELFF
TRBV7-2	TRBD1	TRBJ2-7	CASSPGQVKMGYEQYF
TRBV10-3	TRBD1	TRBJ2-7	CAISPQGGRYEQYF
TRBV7-9	NA	TRBJ1-1	CASRAEAFF
TRBV19	NA	TRBJ2-2	CASVLATGELFF
TRBV6-1	TRBD2	TRBJ2-3	CATRMRLAGPDTQYF
TRBV29-1	TRBD2	TRBJ2-7	CSVGGGDRYEQYF
TRBV7-9	NA	TRBJ2-1	CASSVGGNEQFF
TRBV27	NA	TRBJ2-3	CASSWNFVGGSTDTQYF
TRBV27	NA	TRBJ1-1	CASSPIMNTEAFF
TRBV27	NA	TRBJ2-2	CASSPRATTTGELFF
TRBV19	TRBD2	TRBJ2-1	CASSIGTSGGADEQFF
TRBV12-3/TRBV12-4	NA	TRBJ2-6	CASSPLNDPTSGANVLTF
TRBV7-9	TRBD1	TRBJ1-2	CASTLSSVLLGKWDSYGYTF
TRBV20-1	TRBD2	TRBJ2-5	CSARRENQETQYF
TRBV4-1	NA	TRBJ2-5	CASSQVLGYQETQYF
TRBV12-3/TRBV12-4	NA	TRBJ1-5	CASRGAGIQPQHF
TRBV5-5	NA	TRBJ1-5	CASSLEGREGNQPQHF
TRBV7-9	TRBD2	TRBJ2-5	CASSLDKFRRELQETQYF
TRBV6-2/TRBV6-3	NA	TRBJ1-5	CASSPVPGVQPQHF
TRBV15	TRBD1	TRBJ1-1	CATSRDLNGQGATEAFF
TRBV7-2	TRBD2	TRBJ2-7	CASRVAGVEEQYF
TRBV5-5	NA	TRBJ1-2	CASSLGAVRDYGYTF
TRBV27	NA	TRBJ1-2	CASSPLKTGPGDYGYTF
TRBV27	NA	TRBJ1-5	CASSLRVGTQPQHF
TRBV27	NA	TRBJ1-2	CASSRAIQGDYTF